Below, 23 T cell receptor beta chains from the same sample are listed, as sequenced in a study of cytomegalovirus exposure and HLA in healthy donors (dated by TCRdb to the late 2010s). To prepare the library, the immunoSEQ multiplex PCR assay was applied. A mixture of 60 forward primers for TCR Vbeta segments and 13 reverse primers for TCR Jbeta segments was used in the multiplex PCR. This immuneACCESS table, as held by TCRdb, lists in-frame sequences with V and J called but not all clones. Of the missing ones, under half trace to an unresolved V gene in checked studies; the others have no known cause. The sample data list 110,000 to 150,000 clones, and 75% to 80% of these were observed just once. The ten top clones hold around 1.7% of the sample. Source material: PBMCs. These receptors originate from a woman younger than 45 in good health and CMV-seronegative.

J is TRBJ2-3 and V is TRBV10-3, with 8 positions matching TRBD2. Trimming cost V 6 bases and J 5 bases; bases outside gene matches: 10. CDR1 is ENHRY and CDR2 is SYGVKD in the germline V gene. This CDR3 has 15 residues. CDR3 DNA sequence: TGTGCCATCAGCCCAGCGGGGGCCCCGGGAGATACGCAGTATTTT. Encoded protein: CAISPAGAPGDTQYF.

This chain links TRBV25-1 with TRBJ1-4; D perhaps matches TRBD1 (6 bases). CDR3 size: 13 residues. Germline CDR1 MGHDK, CDR2 SYGVNS. V dropped 4 bases and J dropped 8 bases, with 11 bases sitting between them. The CDR3 loop is CASSAQGGEKLFF. The CDR3 DNA reads TGTGCCAGCAGTGCACAGGGTGGAGAAAAACTGTTTTTT.

The chain recombines TRBV6-5 with TRBJ2-2, with 7 bases identical to TRBD1. V trimming: 6 bases; J trimming: 4 bases; junction bases outside the gene matches: 8. CDR3 length: 15 residues. CDR1 and CDR2 from the germline V gene are MNHEY and SVGAGI. The CDR3 bases are TGTGCCAGCAGCAAACAGGGGATGATCACCGGGGAGCTGTTTTTT. Protein sequence: CASSKQGMITGELFF.

As for this clone: At one boundary the junction diverges from the germline segment, which might be a read error. This sequence joins TRBV6-5 and TRBJ2-2; 10 bases fit TRBD1. The CDR3 is made up of 13 amino acids. Per germline, CDR1 MNHEY and CDR2 SVGAGI. The CDR3 nucleotides are TGTGCCAGCAGTTACAGAGACAGGGGGCGATTTGTTTTT. The encoded protein is CASSYRDRGRFVF.

The chain is built from TRBV29-1 and TRBJ1-1, with TRBD1 as a possible D gene (5 bases). This CDR3 spans 14 amino acids. Trimming removed 7 bases from V and 5 bases from J, with 20 bases in between. In germline, CDR1 is SQVTM, CDR2 ANQGSEA. The CDR3 protein is CSAGTATSGTEAFF. As DNA, the CDR3 is TGCAGCGCTGGGACTGCCACTTCGGGGACTGAAGCTTTCTTT.

The rearrangement joins TRBV9 to TRBJ2-5; a weak D match, TRBD1 (7 bases). V was clipped by 3 bases and J by 7 bases, with 22 bases between them. The CDR3 loop spans 16 amino acids. Germline values: CDR1 SGDLS, CDR2 YYNGEE. DNA for the CDR3: TGTGCCAGCAGCGCCCCCACAGGGGACTTCAGTGGGACCCAGTACTTC. Its translation is CASSAPTGDFSGTQYF.

The genes are TRBV5-1 and TRBJ1-1, with D unresolved. With 2 bases removed from V and 1 base from J, the gap between germline ends came to 6 bases. Germline V gene data show CDR1 as SGHRS and CDR2 as YFSETQ. The CDR3 has 13 residues. DNA of the CDR3: TGCGCCAGCAGCTTCCAAGCGAACACTGAAGCTTTCTTT. Protein product: CASSFQANTEAFF.

This chain links TRBV7-9 with TRBJ1-1, with a tentative D call TRBD1 (6 bases). This CDR3 spans 14 amino acids. V shed 2 bases and J shed 3 bases, with 10 bases lying between them. Looked up from germline, CDR1 is SEHNR and CDR2 is FQNEAQ (reference sequence). The CDR3, as DNA: TGTGCCAGCAGCTTAAAGACAGGCGACACTGAAGCTTTCTTT. Translated, it gives CASSLKTGDTEAFF. Based on the CDR3 plus reference TRBV7-9 and TRBJ1-1, the full variable domain is DTGVSQNPRHKITKRGQNVTFRCDPISEHNRLYWYRQTLGQGPEFLTYFQNEAQLEKSRLLSDRFSAERPKGSFSTLEIQRTEQGDSAMYLCASSLKTGDTEAFFGQGTRLTVV.

This clone has a handful of counts. The rearrangement joins TRBV10-1 to TRBJ1-1, with TRBD1 identical over 7 bases. Germline values: CDR1 WNHNN, CDR2 SYGVQD (reference sequence). This CDR3 contains 13 residues. The trim removed 0 bases at V and 8 bases at J, leaving 3 bases unmatched. CDR3 region: CASSESGGKEAFF. DNA of the CDR3: TGCGCCAGCAGTGAGTCAGGGGGCAAGGAAGCTTTCTTT.

The chain has TRBV4-3 and TRBJ2-7; D may be TRBD2 (6 bases). The germline V gene encodes CDR1 LGHNA and CDR2 YSLEER. The CDR3 sequence is 16 residues long. V was cut by 0 bases and J by 0 bases, with 12 bases left in between. CDR3 protein: CASSQDPEGDSYEQYF. CDR3 DNA: TGCGCCAGCAGCCAAGATCCGGAGGGTGACTCCTACGAGCAGTACTTC.

This clone was seen a few times. The V and J genes are TRBV2 and TRBJ1-1; no clear D. CDR3 length: 14 residues. The germline V and J ends were trimmed by 3 bases and 3 bases, with 11 bases remaining between them. CDR1 and CDR2 from the germline V gene are SNHLY and FYNNEI. CDR3 DNA: TGTGCCAGCAGTGACTCGGGTTGGGACACTGAAGCTTTCTTT. Amino acids: CASSDSGWDTEAFF.

V gene TRBV30 combines with J gene TRBJ1-6; TRBD1 matches 7 bases. Germline CDR1 GTSNPN, CDR2 SVGIG (reference sequence). The CDR3 totals 16 residues. V was pared by 5 bases and J by 13 bases, with 20 bases of the junction left unmatched. CDR3 residues: CAWRSWDSPLRIPLHF. Written as DNA, the CDR3 is TGTGCCTGGCGATCCTGGGACAGTCCCTTAAGAATCCCCCTCCACTTT.

The chain employs TRBV5-8 and TRBJ1-1; 9 bases are a match to TRBD1. This CDR3 region has 14 residues. V was clipped by 1 base and J by 6 bases; unmatched bases: 4. Germline V lookup: CDR1 SGHTS, CDR2 YDEGEE. The CDR3 bases are TGTGCCAGCAGCTTGCGGGACAGGGTTGCTGAAGCTTTCTTT. Its translation is CASSLRDRVAEAFF.

The V and J genes are TRBV11-3 and TRBJ2-7; TRBD2 might be the D (6 bases). V dropped 5 bases and J dropped 3 bases, with 11 bases sitting between them. CDR3 size: 13 residues. Germline V gene lookup returns CDR1 SGHNT and CDR2 YENEEA. In DNA form, the CDR3 reads TGTGCCAGCAGCCCGGGAGAGAGCTACGAGCAGTACTTC. Protein product: CASSPGESYEQYF.

The chain employs TRBV5-4 and TRBJ1-1; 9 bases agree with TRBD1. The CDR3 has 17 residues. V trimming: 4 bases; J trimming: 1 base; junction bases outside the gene matches: 11. The V gene's germline CDR1 is SGHNT and CDR2 YYREEE (reference sequence). CDR3 loop: CASSPGGTGMQNTEAFF. The CDR3 DNA sequence: TGTGCCAGCAGCCCTGGAGGGACAGGGATGCAGAACACTGAAGCTTTCTTT.

V gene TRBV6-1 combines with J gene TRBJ2-2; TRBD1 agrees at 10 bases. The CDR3 runs 16 residues. Germline V lookup: CDR1 MNHNS, CDR2 SASEGT. Trimming took 4 bases from V and 5 from J; bases not matched to a gene: 7. The DNA of the CDR3 is TGTGCCAGCAGTGTACGGACAGGGGGGTCGACCGGGGAGCTGTTTTTT. Translation gives CASSVRTGGSTGELFF.

The chain joins TRBV6-5 to TRBJ2-1; TRBD1 aligns across 7 bases. Trimming removed 6 bases from V and 7 bases from J; junction bases left unmatched: 9. Looked up from germline, CDR1 is MNHEY and CDR2 is SVGAGI. This CDR3 is built from 14 residues. The CDR3 DNA reads as TGTGCCAGCAGATACAGGGGAATCCCTAATGAGCAGTTCTTC. This gives the protein CASRYRGIPNEQFF.

The chain is built from TRBV6-6 and TRBJ1-1, with D uncertain. The germline CDR1 and CDR2 sequences are MNHNY and SVGAGI (reference sequence). V was cut by 6 bases and J by 7 bases, with 15 bases left in between. This CDR3 is 13 amino acids long. The CDR3 reads CASSLGEGLEAFF. For the CDR3, the DNA is TGTGCCAGCAGCCTCGGGGAAGGGCTTGAAGCTTTCTTT.

The chain uses TRBV30 and TRBJ1-2; TRBD1 is a possible D gene (5 bases). The CDR3 covers 13 residues. Trimming shortened V by 3 bases and J by 5 bases, and 13 bases separated the two germline ends. CDR1 is GTSNPN, CDR2 SVGIG, per germline (reference sequence). The CDR3 loop reads CAWRHIQGYGYTF. The CDR3 nucleotides are TGTGCCTGGAGGCACATTCAGGGTTATGGCTACACCTTC.

The V gene is TRBV7-9, the J gene TRBJ1-1; a possible D gene is TRBD1 (5 bases). The CDR3 loop spans 18 amino acids. Trimming left V 5 bases short and J 3 bases short, with 25 bases between. Per the germline V gene, CDR1 is SEHNR and CDR2 is FQNEAQ (reference sequence). The CDR3 region has the DNA TGTGCCAGCAGCCTCCTCGGGGGACCCCCGGATGTGGACACTGAAGCTTTCTTT. Amino acid sequence: CASSLLGGPPDVDTEAFF. Together with reference TRBV7-9 and TRBJ1-1, the CDR3 gives the full variable domain: DTGVSQNPRHKITKRGQNVTFRCDPISEHNRLYWYRQTLGQGPEFLTYFQNEAQLEKSRLLSDRFSAERPKGSFSTLEIQRTEQGDSAMYLCASSLLGGPPDVDTEAFFGQGTRLTVV.

This chain links TRBV27 with TRBJ2-6; TRBD1 might be the D (6 bases). This CDR3 contains 18 residues. The V gene's germline CDR1 is MNHEY and CDR2 SMNVEV (reference sequence). The V and J ends lost 4 bases and 0 bases respectively, with 16 bases between them. The DNA for the CDR3 is TGTGCCAGCAGTTCGAAGACAGGTCAACGCTCTGGGGCCAACGTCCTGACTTTC. Its protein is CASSSKTGQRSGANVLTF.

This clone was seen just once. The chain employs TRBV5-1 and TRBJ2-5, with 8 bases fitting TRBD1. The CDR3 has 15 amino acids. V was clipped by 0 bases and J by 3 bases; unmatched bases: 4. Germline values: CDR1 SGHRS, CDR2 YFSETQ. The CDR3 DNA reads as TGCGCCAGCAGCTTGGGGGACAGGCCCGAAGAGACCCAGTACTTC. Residues: CASSLGDRPEETQYF.

This rearrangement joins TRBV4-2 to TRBJ1-5; D uncertain. With 1 base removed from V and 5 bases from J, the gap between germline ends came to 21 bases. Germline V CDR1 and CDR2: LGHNA, YNFKEQ. The length of the CDR3 is 18 residues. The CDR3 loop is CASSQVRRVLESYQPQHF. For the CDR3, the DNA is TGTGCCAGCAGCCAAGTGCGGCGAGTTTTGGAGTCTTATCAGCCCCAGCATTTT.